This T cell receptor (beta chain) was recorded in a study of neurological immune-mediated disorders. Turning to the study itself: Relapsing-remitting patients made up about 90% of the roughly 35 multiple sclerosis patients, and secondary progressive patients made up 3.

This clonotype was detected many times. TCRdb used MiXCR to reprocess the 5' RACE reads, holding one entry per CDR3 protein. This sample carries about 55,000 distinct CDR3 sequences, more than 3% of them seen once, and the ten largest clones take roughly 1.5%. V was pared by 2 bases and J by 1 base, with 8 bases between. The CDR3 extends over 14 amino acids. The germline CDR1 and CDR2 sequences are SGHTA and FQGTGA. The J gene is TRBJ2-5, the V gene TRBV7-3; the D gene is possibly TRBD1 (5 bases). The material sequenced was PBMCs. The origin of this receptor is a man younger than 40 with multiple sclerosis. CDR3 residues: CASSLGRGQETQYF. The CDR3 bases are TGTGCCAGCAGCTTAGGAAGGGGCCAAGAGACCCAGTACTTC.